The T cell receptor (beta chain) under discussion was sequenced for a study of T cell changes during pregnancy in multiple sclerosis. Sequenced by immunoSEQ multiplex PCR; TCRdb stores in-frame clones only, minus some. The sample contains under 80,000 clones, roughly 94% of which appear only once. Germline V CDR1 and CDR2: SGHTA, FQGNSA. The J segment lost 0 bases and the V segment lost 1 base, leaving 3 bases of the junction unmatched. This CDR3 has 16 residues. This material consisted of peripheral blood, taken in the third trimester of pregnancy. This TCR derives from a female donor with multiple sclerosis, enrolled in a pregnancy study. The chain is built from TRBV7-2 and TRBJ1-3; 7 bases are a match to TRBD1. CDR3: CASSLEGATSGNTIYF. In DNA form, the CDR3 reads TGTGCCAGCAGCTTAGAGGGGGCTACCTCTGGAAACACCATATATTTT.